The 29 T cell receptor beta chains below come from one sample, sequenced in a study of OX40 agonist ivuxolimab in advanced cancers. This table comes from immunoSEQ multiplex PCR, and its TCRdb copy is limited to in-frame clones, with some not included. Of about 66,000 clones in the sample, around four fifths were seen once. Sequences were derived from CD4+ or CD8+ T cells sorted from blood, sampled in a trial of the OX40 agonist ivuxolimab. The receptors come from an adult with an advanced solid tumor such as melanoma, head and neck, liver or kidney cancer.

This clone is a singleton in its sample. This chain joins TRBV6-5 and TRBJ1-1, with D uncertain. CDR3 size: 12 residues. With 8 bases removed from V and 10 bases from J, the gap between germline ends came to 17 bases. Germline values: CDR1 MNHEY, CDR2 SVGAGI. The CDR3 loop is CASGRGTALAFF. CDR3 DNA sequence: TGTGCCAGCGGTCGGGGAACGGCATTAGCTTTCTTT.

The CDR3 DNA is TGTGCCAGCAGCTTTACAACGAGCAGGGGAGGGAACACTGAAGCTTTCTTT. It yields the protein CASSFTTSRGGNTEAFF. V and J are TRBV5-6 and TRBJ1-1; TRBD1 might be the D (6 bases). Germline V gives CDR1 SGHDT, CDR2 YYEEEE. Trimming cost V 2 bases and J 1 base, with 18 bases left between them. This CDR3 region has 17 residues. The variable domain in full, completed from reference TRBV5-6 and TRBJ1-1, reads DAGVTQSPTHLIKTRGQQVTLRCSPKSGHDTVSWYQQALGQGPQFIFQYYEEEERQRGNFPDRFSGHQFPNYSSELNVNALLLGDSALYLCASSFTTSRGGNTEAFFGQGTRLTVV.

CDR3 nucleotide sequence: TGCGCCAGCAGCTTGGCCCTCGGGACTAGTATGTATGAGCAGTTCTTC. Translating gives CASSLALGTSMYEQFF. J is TRBJ2-1 and V is TRBV5-1, with 8 bases that match TRBD2. The CDR3 covers 16 residues. The trim removed 0 bases at V and 8 bases at J, leaving 10 bases unmatched. CDR1 and CDR2 (germline): SGHRS, YFSETQ.

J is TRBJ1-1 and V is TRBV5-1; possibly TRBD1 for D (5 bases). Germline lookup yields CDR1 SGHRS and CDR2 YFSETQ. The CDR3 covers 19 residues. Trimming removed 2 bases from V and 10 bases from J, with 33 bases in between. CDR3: CASSFIMGREVGGRARAFF. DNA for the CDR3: TGCGCCAGCAGCTTCATAATGGGACGGGAAGTTGGTGGTCGAGCAAGAGCTTTCTTT.

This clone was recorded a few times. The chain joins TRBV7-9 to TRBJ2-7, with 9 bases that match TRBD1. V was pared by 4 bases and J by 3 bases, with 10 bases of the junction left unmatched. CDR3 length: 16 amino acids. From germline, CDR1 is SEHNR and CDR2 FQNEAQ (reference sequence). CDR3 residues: CASSSFGGQGVYEQYF. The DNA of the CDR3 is TGTGCCAGCAGCTCCTTCGGGGGACAGGGCGTCTACGAGCAGTACTTC.

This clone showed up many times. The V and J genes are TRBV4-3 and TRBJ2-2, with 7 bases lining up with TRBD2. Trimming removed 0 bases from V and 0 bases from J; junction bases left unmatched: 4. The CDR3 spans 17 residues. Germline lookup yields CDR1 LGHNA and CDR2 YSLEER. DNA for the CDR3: TGCGCCAGCAGCCAAGAAGCCAGCGGGGCGAACACCGGGGAGCTGTTTTTT. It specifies CASSQEASGANTGELFF.

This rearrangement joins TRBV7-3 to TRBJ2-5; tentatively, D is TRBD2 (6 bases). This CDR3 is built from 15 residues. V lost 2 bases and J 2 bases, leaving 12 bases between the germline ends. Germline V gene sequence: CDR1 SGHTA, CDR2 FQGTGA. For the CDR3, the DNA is TGTGCCAGCAGCTTACTACCGGGACTGCAAGAGACCCAGTACTTC. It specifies CASSLLPGLQETQYF.

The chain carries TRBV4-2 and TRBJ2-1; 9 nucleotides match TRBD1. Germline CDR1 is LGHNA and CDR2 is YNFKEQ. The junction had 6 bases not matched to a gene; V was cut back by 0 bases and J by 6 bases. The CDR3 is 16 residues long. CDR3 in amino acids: CASSQEPGTGFNEQFF. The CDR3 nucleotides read TGTGCCAGCAGCCAAGAGCCGGGGACAGGGTTCAATGAGCAGTTCTTC.

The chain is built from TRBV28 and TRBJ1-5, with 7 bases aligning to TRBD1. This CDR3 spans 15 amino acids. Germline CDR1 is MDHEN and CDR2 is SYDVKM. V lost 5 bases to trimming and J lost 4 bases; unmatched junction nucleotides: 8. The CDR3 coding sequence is TGTGCCAGCAGTCGACAGGGCGGTCGGAATCAGCCCCAGCATTTT. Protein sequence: CASSRQGGRNQPQHF.

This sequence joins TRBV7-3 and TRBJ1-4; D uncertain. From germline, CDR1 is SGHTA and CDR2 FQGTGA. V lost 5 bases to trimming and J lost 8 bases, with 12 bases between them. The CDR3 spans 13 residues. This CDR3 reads CASSPRLGEKLFF. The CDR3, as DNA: TGTGCCAGCAGCCCACGTTTAGGGGAAAAACTGTTTTTT.

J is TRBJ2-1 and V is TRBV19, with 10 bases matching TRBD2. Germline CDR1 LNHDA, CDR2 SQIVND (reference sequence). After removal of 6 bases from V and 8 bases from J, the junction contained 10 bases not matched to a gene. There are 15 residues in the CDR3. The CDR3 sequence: CASRPLAGGGYEQFF. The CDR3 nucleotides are TGTGCCAGTAGACCCTTAGCGGGAGGTGGCTATGAGCAGTTCTTC.

CDR3: CASSLQGQGAYEQYF. DNA for the CDR3: TGTGCCAGCAGCTTGCAGGGACAGGGGGCCTACGAGCAGTACTTC. The V call is TRBV7-9, the J call TRBJ2-7, with 11 bases aligning to TRBD1. CDR3 size: 15 residues. The V and J ends lost 3 bases and 2 bases, in that order; junction bases with no gene match: 3. The germline CDR1 and CDR2 sequences are SEHNR and FQNEAQ (reference sequence).

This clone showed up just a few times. This chain's CDR3 is CASSLAPGGEIRTDNEKLFF. The CDR3 region has the DNA TGCGCCAGCAGCTTGGCCCCCGGGGGGGAGATAAGAACAGATAATGAAAAACTGTTTTTT. This chain uses TRBV5-1 with TRBJ1-4; D perhaps matches TRBD1 (5 bases). The CDR3 spans 20 residues. Germline V gene lookup returns CDR1 SGHRS and CDR2 YFSETQ. V lost 0 bases and J lost 4, with 25 bases in between.

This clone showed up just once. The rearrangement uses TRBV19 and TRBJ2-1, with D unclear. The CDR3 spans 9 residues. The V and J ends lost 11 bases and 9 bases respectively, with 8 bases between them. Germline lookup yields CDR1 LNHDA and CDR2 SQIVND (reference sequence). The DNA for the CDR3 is TGTGCCGCCGGTCGTGAGCAGTTCTTC. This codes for CAAGREQFF.

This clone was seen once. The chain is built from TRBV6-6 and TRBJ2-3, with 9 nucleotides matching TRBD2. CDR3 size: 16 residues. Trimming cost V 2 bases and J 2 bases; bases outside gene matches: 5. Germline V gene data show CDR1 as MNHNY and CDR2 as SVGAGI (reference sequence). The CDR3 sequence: CASSYDSGRPTDTQYF. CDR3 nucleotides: TGTGCCAGCAGTTACGATAGCGGGAGACCCACAGATACGCAGTATTTT.

This CDR3 reads CASSQDPDYEQYF. The CDR3 bases are TGCGCCAGCAGCCAAGATCCAGACTACGAGCAGTACTTC. The V gene is TRBV4-3, the J gene TRBJ2-7; no reliable D call. Trimming cost V 0 bases and J 3 bases, with 6 bases left between them. This CDR3 is built from 13 residues. Germline assignment: CDR1 LGHNA and CDR2 YSLEER.

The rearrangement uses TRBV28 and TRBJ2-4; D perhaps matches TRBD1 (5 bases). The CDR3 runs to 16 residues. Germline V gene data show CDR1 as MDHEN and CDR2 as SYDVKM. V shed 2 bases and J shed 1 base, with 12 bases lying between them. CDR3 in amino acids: CASSLPGSEAKNIQYF. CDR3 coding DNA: TGTGCCAGCAGTTTACCAGGGTCGGAGGCCAAAAACATTCAGTACTTC. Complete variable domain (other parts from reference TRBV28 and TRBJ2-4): DVKVTQSSRYLVKRTGEKVFLECVQDMDHENMFWYRQDPGLGLRLIYFSYDVKMKEKGDIPEGYSVSREKKERFSLILESASTNQTSMYLCASSLPGSEAKNIQYFGAGTRLSVL.

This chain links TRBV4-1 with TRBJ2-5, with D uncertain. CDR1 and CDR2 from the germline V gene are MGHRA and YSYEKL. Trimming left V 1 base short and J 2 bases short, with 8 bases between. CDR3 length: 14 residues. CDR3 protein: CASSQGHQQETQYF. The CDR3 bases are TGCGCCAGCAGCCAAGGACACCAACAAGAGACCCAGTACTTC.

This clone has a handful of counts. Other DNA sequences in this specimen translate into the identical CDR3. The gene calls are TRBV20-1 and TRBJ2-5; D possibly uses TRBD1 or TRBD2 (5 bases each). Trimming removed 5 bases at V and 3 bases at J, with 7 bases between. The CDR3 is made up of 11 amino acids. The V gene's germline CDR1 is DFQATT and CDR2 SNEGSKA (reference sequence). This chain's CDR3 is CSALGEETQYF. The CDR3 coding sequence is TGCAGTGCTCTGGGGGAAGAGACCCAGTACTTC.

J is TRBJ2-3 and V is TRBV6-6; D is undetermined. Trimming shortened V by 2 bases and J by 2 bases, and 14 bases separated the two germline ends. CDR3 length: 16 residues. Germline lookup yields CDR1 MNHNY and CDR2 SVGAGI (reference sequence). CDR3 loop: CASSYPSGPNTDTQYF. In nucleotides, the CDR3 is TGTGCCAGCAGTTACCCGTCCGGGCCGAACACAGATACGCAGTATTTT.

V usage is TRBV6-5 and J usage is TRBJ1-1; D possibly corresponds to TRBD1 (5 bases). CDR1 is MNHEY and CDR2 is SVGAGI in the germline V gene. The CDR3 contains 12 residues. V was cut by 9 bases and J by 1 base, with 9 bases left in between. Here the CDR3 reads CASRQGNTEAFF. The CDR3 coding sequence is TGTGCCAGTAGGCAGGGGAACACTGAAGCTTTCTTT.

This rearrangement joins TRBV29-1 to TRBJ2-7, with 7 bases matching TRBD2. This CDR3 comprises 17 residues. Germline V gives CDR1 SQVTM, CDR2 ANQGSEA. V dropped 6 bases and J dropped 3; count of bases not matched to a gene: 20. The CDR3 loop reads CSVTGARRGEGYYEQYF. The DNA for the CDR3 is TGCAGCGTCACCGGGGCTAGGAGAGGGGAGGGGTACTACGAGCAGTACTTC.

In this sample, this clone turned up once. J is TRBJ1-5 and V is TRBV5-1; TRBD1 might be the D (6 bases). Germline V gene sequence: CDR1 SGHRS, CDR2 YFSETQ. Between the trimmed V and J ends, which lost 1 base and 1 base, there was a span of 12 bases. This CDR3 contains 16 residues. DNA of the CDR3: TGCGCCAGCAGCTTGCGGGGGGGCCTGAGCAATCAGCCCCAGCATTTT. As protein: CASSLRGGLSNQPQHF. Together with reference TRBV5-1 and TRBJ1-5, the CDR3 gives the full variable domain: KAGVTQTPRYLIKTRGQQVTLSCSPISGHRSVSWYQQTPGQGLQFLFEYFSETQRNKGNFPGRFSGRQFSNSRSEMNVSTLELGDSALYLCASSLRGGLSNQPQHFGDGTRLSIL.

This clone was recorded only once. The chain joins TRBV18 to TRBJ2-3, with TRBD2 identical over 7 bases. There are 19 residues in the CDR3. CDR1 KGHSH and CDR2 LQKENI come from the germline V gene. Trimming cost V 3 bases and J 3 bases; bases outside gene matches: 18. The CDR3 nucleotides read TGTGCCAGCTCACCCCAGATGGCGGGAGCCGCTTTGGGGACAGATACGCAGTATTTT. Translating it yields CASSPQMAGAALGTDTQYF.

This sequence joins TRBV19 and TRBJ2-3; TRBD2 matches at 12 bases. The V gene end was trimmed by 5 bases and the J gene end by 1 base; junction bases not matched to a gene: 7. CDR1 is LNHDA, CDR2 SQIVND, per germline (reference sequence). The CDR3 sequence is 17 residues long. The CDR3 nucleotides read TGTGCCAGTAGTTCAGAAAGACTAGCGGGAGGCACAGATACGCAGTATTTT. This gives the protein CASSSERLAGGTDTQYF.

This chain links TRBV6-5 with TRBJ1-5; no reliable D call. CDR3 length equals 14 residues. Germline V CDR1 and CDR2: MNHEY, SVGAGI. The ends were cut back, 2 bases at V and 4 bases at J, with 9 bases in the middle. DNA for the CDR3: TGTGCCAGCAGTTACCATAGGGAAAATCAGCCCCAGCATTTT. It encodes CASSYHRENQPQHF.

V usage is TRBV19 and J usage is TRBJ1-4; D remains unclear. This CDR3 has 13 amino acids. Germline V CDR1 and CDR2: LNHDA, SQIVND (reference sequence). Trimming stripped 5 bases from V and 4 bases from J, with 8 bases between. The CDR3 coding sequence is TGTGCCAGTAGTGGCCGGTATAATGAAAAACTGTTTTTT. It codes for CASSGRYNEKLFF.

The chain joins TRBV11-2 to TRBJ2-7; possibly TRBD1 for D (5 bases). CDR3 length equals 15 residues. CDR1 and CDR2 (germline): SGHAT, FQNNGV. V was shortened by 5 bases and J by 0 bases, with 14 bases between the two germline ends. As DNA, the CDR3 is TGTGCCAGCAGCGTAACCAGGGCGAGCTCCTACGAGCAGTACTTC. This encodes CASSVTRASSYEQYF.

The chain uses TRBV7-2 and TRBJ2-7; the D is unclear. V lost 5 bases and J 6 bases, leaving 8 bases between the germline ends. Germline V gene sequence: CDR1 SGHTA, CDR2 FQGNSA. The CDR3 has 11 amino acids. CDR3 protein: CASSTVGEQYF. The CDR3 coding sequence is TGTGCCAGCAGCACCGTAGGCGAGCAGTACTTC. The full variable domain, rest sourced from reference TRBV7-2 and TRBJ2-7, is GAGVSQSPSNKVTEKGKDVELRCDPISGHTALYWYRQSLGQGLEFLIYFQGNSAPDKSGLPSDRFSAERTGGSVSTLTIQRTQQEDSAVYLCASSTVGEQYFGPGTRLTVT.